The 11 T cell receptor beta chains below come from one sample, sequenced in a study of graft-versus-host responses after intestinal transplantation. Sequencing used immunoSEQ multiplex PCR; TCRdb keeps in-frame clones, though not all of them. The table records around 120,000 clones, 90% to 95% of them present only once. For these receptors, no antigen is known. The sequences come from unstimulated CD4+ T cells sorted from spleen or lymph node cells, collected before intestinal transplant. These receptors were taken from a human donor who received an intestinal transplant.

The chain employs TRBV28 and TRBJ2-1; maybe TRBD2 (5 bases). The CDR3 spans 15 residues. Trimming shortened V by 6 bases and J by 9 bases, and 21 bases separated the two germline ends. Germline CDR1 reads MDHEN; CDR2 reads SYDVKM. The CDR3 protein is CASSPRAPAVSEQFF. Here the CDR3 DNA reads TGTGCCAGCAGCCCGAGGGCCCCGGCTGTCAGTGAGCAGTTCTTC.

The CDR3 DNA is TGTGCCAGCAGCTTAGGGACTAGCGGGAGGAATGAGCAGTTCTTC. Translation: CASSLGTSGRNEQFF. This chain connects TRBV7-3 to TRBJ2-1; the match to TRBD2 covers 15 bases. Germline CDR1 reads SGHTA; CDR2 reads FQGTGA. V was pared by 2 bases and J by 7 bases, with 0 bases of the junction left unmatched. The CDR3 loop spans 15 amino acids. Together with reference TRBV7-3 and TRBJ2-1, the CDR3 gives the full variable domain: GAGVSQTPSNKVTEKGKYVELRCDPISGHTALYWYRQSLGQGPEFLIYFQGTGAADDSGLPNDRFFAVRPEGSVSTLKIQRTERGDSAVYLCASSLGTSGRNEQFFGPGTRLTVL.

V and J are TRBV7-9 and TRBJ2-7; D gene uncertain. The germline V gene encodes CDR1 SEHNR and CDR2 FQNEAQ (reference sequence). CDR3 length: 12 residues. V lost 2 bases to trimming and J lost 1 base, with 3 bases between them. The CDR3 nucleotides are TGTGCCAGCAGCTTATCTTCCTACGAGCAGTACTTC. Translating gives CASSLSSYEQYF.

The gene calls are TRBV5-1 and TRBJ1-2; D is perhaps TRBD1 (5 bases). V lost 0 bases, J lost 2 bases, and 5 bases lay in between. The CDR3 is 13 residues long. The germline V gene encodes CDR1 SGHRS and CDR2 YFSETQ. This CDR3 is CASSLGGNYGYTF. Written as DNA, the CDR3 is TGCGCCAGCAGCTTGGGGGGGAACTATGGCTACACCTTC.

This sequence joins TRBV27 and TRBJ1-2; D uncertain. Between the trimmed V and J ends, which lost 7 bases and 1 base, there was a span of 16 bases. Germline CDR1 is MNHEY and CDR2 is SMNVEV (reference sequence). The length of the CDR3 is 15 residues. The CDR3 region has the DNA TGTGCCAGCACTAATTGGCGCGGACTTAACTATGGCTACACCTTC. Protein sequence: CASTNWRGLNYGYTF.

The rearrangement joins TRBV6-1 to TRBJ1-1; possible D gene TRBD1, 6 bases. This CDR3 spans 15 amino acids. Germline lookup yields CDR1 MNHNS and CDR2 SASEGT. V was cut by 5 bases and J by 1 base, with 14 bases left in between. CDR3 in DNA: TGTGCCAGCAGTTTGGTACCGGGACAGAACACTGAAGCTTTCTTT. Translation: CASSLVPGQNTEAFF.

V gene TRBV5-8 combines with J gene TRBJ2-3; 12 bases match TRBD2. The length of the CDR3 is 14 residues. The trim removed 3 bases at V and 5 bases at J, leaving 1 base unmatched. Germline assignment: CDR1 SGHTS and CDR2 YDEGEE. CDR3 loop: CASSSGLAGDTQYF. DNA of the CDR3: TGTGCCAGCAGCTCGGGACTAGCGGGAGATACGCAGTATTTT.

This clone occurred once. The V and J genes are TRBV27 and TRBJ2-1; possibly TRBD2 for D (6 bases). Trimming stripped 5 bases from V and 10 bases from J, with 21 bases between. CDR1 and CDR2 (germline): MNHEY, SMNVEV (reference sequence). CDR3 length equals 15 residues. The CDR3 nucleotides read TGTGCCAGCAGTCTCCCGGGACTCCCTCCCGACGAGCAGTTCTTC. Translating gives CASSLPGLPPDEQFF.

The V call is TRBV19, the J call TRBJ1-3; D perhaps matches TRBD1 (6 bases). Germline V gene sequence: CDR1 LNHDA, CDR2 SQIVND (reference sequence). This CDR3 has 22 residues. Trimming took 6 bases from V and 0 from J, leaving 33 bases between them. The CDR3 DNA reads TGTGCCAGTAGCCGGCTGTATATCCCGACCGGGACAAGGGCCCACTCTGGAAACACCATATATTTT. It encodes CASSRLYIPTGTRAHSGNTIYF. The variable domain in full, with the rest retrieved from reference TRBV19 and TRBJ1-3, is DGGITQSPKYLFRKEGQNVTLSCEQNLNHDAMYWYRQDPGQGLRLIYYSQIVNDFQKGDIAEGYSVSREKKESFPLTVTSAQKNPTAFYLCASSRLYIPTGTRAHSGNTIYFGEGSWLTVV.

The genes are TRBV19 and TRBJ1-5; D is possibly TRBD1 (6 bases). The CDR3 has 15 residues. CDR1 is LNHDA and CDR2 is SQIVND in the germline V gene (reference sequence). With 3 bases removed from V and 3 bases from J, the gap between germline ends came to 12 bases. For the CDR3, the DNA is TGTGCCAGTAGTATGAGGGGGGGGGCCAATCAGCCCCAGCATTTT. Translated, it gives CASSMRGGANQPQHF.

The chain couples TRBV18 to TRBJ2-2; D may be TRBD1 (5 bases). The germline CDR1 and CDR2 sequences are KGHSH and LQKENI. This CDR3 has 13 residues. V was trimmed by 6 bases and J by 6 bases, leaving 11 bases between them. Here the CDR3 DNA reads TGTGCCAGCTCTCCGACAGTCCCCGGGGAGCTGTTTTTT. Translated: CASSPTVPGELFF.